This T cell receptor beta chain derives from a study of cytomegalovirus exposure and HLA in healthy donors. Trimming removed 4 bases from V and 5 bases from J, with 16 bases in between. Looked up from germline, CDR1 is SGHRS and CDR2 is YFSETQ. This CDR3 region has 14 residues. PCR amplification relied on 60 Vbeta primers (plus 13 Jbeta primers). Assay: immunoSEQ multiplex PCR; the TCRdb copy retains only in-frame clones and omits some. The table has some 50,000 clones, 65% to 80% seen once. The genes are TRBV5-1 and TRBJ2-7; weak D call: TRBD2 (5 bases). Sequences were obtained from PBMCs. This TCR derives from a man aged 25 to 40 in good health and CMV-seronegative. CDR3 loop: CASSQLDPGNEQYF. In DNA form, the CDR3 reads TGCGCCAGCAGCCAACTGGACCCGGGGAACGAGCAGTACTTC.